A selection of T cell receptor beta chains follows, all from one sample in a study of blood T cells in healthy people across ages. TCRdb reprocessed the 5' RACE reads via MiXCR and lists one record per CDR3 protein. The sample lists about a million distinct CDR3 sequences, around 54% occurring once. Material for sequencing was blood. The origin of the receptors is a woman aged 60-75 years in good health. The CDR3 runs from the conserved cysteine through the conserved F or W. The D gene is left open where the match is weak. Some rows have no size entry. The others give once, few or many, or a class for an expanded clone.

size: NA
D: NA
J: TRBJ2-5
V: TRBV6-6
DNA: TGTGCCAGCAGTTACTCGAATGGCCTCCTAGGGACCCAGTACTTC
CDR3: CASSYSNGLLGTQYF

size: NA
D: NA
J: TRBJ2-5
V: TRBV15
DNA: TGTGCCACCAGCAGAGATACCAGCTTGAAGCAGTACTTC
CDR3: CATSRDTSLKQYF

size: once
D: TRBD2
J: TRBJ2-7
V: TRBV20-1
DNA: TGCAGTGCTAGAGGGGGAGCGGTAGCGGGAGTGTACGAGCAGTACTTC
CDR3: CSARGGAVAGVYEQYF

size: few
D: TRBD2
J: TRBJ2-5
V: TRBV11-2
DNA: TGTGCCAGCAGCTCCGGACTAGCGGGATGGAGGGAGACCCAGTACTTC
CDR3: CASSSGLAGWRETQYF

size: NA
D: NA
J: TRBJ2-1
V: TRBV5-1
DNA: TGCGCCAGCAGCTTGGCGGACCTAACGAACAATGAGCAGTTCTTC
CDR3: CASSLADLTNNEQFF

size: NA
D: TRBD1
J: TRBJ2-7
V: TRBV7-2
DNA: TGTGCCAGCAGTCGGGTAGCCGGGACAGGGTCGTACGAGCAGTACTTC
CDR3: CASSRVAGTGSYEQYF

size: NA
D: TRBD1
J: TRBJ2-4
V: TRBV6-1
DNA: TGTGCCAGCAGTCCCAGAGCCGGGACAGAAAACATTCAGTACTTC
CDR3: CASSPRAGTENIQYF

size: NA
D: TRBD2
J: TRBJ2-1
V: TRBV4-2
DNA: TGTGCCAGCAGCCAAGAAAGGGGCGGGAGTGTCGGCGATGAGCAGTTCTTC
CDR3: CASSQERGGSVGDEQFF

size: few
D: NA
J: TRBJ2-3
V: TRBV4-1
DNA: TGCGCCAGCAGCCAAGCAGGATTCGACACAGATACGCAGTATTTT
CDR3: CASSQAGFDTDTQYF

size: NA
D: NA
J: TRBJ1-4
V: TRBV27
DNA: TGTGCCAGCAGTTTATCTTTGTCGGGGGACACCAATGAAAAACTGTTTTTT
CDR3: CASSLSLSGDTNEKLFF

size: few
D: NA
J: TRBJ2-5
V: TRBV7-9
DNA: TGTGCCAGCAGAGCGAAGGCTAGCCAAGAGACCCAGTACTTC
CDR3: CASRAKASQETQYF

size: few
D: TRBD2
J: TRBJ2-1
V: TRBV7-3
DNA: TGTGCCAGCAGCTGGGGACTAGCGGGGCCGAGCTCCTACAATGAGCAGTTCTTC
CDR3: CASSWGLAGPSSYNEQFF

size: NA
D: NA
J: TRBJ2-4
V: TRBV28
DNA: TGTGCCAGCAGTTCGAGCGGAGTTAAAAACATTCAGTACTTC
CDR3: CASSSSGVKNIQYF

size: NA
D: TRBD2
J: TRBJ2-1
V: TRBV4-1
DNA: TGCGCCAGCAGCCACAGACTAGCGGGAGTCGTCGACAATGAGCAGTTCTTC
CDR3: CASSHRLAGVVDNEQFF

size: NA
D: NA
J: TRBJ2-1
V: TRBV29-1
DNA: TGCAGCGTAAGGGGGACCACCTACAATGAGCAGTTCTTC
CDR3: CSVRGTTYNEQFF

size: few
D: TRBD2
J: TRBJ2-1
V: TRBV4-1
DNA: TGCGCCAGCAGCCAAGATCTTACTAGCGGGTTCTACAATGAGCAGTTCTTC
CDR3: CASSQDLTSGFYNEQFF

size: NA
D: TRBD1
J: TRBJ2-4
V: TRBV5-4
DNA: TGTGCCAGCAGCCCGGCAACAGGGGGACAGACCAAAAACATTCAGTACTTC
CDR3: CASSPATGGQTKNIQYF

size: few
D: TRBD1
J: TRBJ2-3
V: TRBV29-1
DNA: TGCAGCGTTGACCCGGGACAGGGGACAGATACGCAGTATTTT
CDR3: CSVDPGQGTDTQYF

size: NA
D: NA
J: TRBJ2-7
V: TRBV6-2/TRBV6-3
DNA: TGTGCCAGCAAGACAGGCGGGAGTCTCTACGAGCAGTACTTC
CDR3: CASKTGGSLYEQYF

size: NA
D: TRBD1
J: TRBJ1-4
V: TRBV9
DNA: TGTGCCAGCAGCGCCCATCCCCTAGGGGGCGGGACAACTAATGAAAAACTGTTTTTT
CDR3: CASSAHPLGGGTTNEKLFF

size: NA
D: TRBD2
J: TRBJ2-7
V: TRBV4-1
DNA: TGCGCCAGCAGCCAACCACTAGCGGGAGGGCGATACGAGCAGTACTTC
CDR3: CASSQPLAGGRYEQYF

size: NA
D: TRBD2
J: TRBJ2-3
V: TRBV20-1
DNA: TGCAGTGCTAGAGTTGTTAGAGCGGGAGTCGCCGCCTCAGATACGCAGTATTTT
CDR3: CSARVVRAGVAASDTQYF

size: NA
D: TRBD1
J: TRBJ2-5
V: TRBV6-1
DNA: TGTGCCAGCGGAGACAGGGGTGAGACCCAGTACTTC
CDR3: CASGDRGETQYF